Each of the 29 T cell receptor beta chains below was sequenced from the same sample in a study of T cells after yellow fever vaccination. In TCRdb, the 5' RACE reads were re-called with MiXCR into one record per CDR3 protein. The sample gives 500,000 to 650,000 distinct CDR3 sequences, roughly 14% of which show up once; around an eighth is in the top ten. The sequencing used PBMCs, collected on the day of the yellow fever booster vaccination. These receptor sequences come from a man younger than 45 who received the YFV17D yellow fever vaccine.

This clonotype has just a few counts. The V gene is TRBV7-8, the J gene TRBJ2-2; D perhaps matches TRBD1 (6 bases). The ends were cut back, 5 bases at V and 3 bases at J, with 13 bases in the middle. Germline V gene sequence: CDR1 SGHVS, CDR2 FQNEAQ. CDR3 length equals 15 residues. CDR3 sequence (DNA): TGTGCCAGCAGCCCCCGGGACATTGACACCGGGGAGCTGTTTTTT. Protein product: CASSPRDIDTGELFF.

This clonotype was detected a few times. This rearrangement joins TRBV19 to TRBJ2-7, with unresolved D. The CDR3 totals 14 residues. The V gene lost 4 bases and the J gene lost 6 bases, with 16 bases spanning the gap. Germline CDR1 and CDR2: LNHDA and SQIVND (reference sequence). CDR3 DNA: TGTGCCAGTAGTAACCTGTGGACGGACGCCGAGCAGTACTTC. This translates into CASSNLWTDAEQYF.

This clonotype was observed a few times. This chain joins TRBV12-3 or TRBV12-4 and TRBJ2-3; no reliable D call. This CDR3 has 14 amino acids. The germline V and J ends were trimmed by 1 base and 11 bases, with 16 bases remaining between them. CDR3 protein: CASSLVRLLDGQYF. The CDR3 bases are TGTGCCAGCAGTTTAGTTCGGCTCCTCGACGGGCAGTATTTT.

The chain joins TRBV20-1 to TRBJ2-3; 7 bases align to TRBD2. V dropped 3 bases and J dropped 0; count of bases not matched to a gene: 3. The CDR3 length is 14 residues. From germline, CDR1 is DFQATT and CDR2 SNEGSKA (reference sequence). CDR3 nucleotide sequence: TGCAGTGCTAGGCCAGCGGGGAGCACAGATACGCAGTATTTT. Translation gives CSARPAGSTDTQYF.

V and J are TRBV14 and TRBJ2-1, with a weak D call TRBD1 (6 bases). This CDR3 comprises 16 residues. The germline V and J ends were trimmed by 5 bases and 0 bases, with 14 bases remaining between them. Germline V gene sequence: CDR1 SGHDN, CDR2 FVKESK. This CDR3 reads CASSKRPDSSYNEQFF. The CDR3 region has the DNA TGTGCCAGCAGCAAAAGACCGGACAGCTCCTACAATGAGCAGTTCTTC.

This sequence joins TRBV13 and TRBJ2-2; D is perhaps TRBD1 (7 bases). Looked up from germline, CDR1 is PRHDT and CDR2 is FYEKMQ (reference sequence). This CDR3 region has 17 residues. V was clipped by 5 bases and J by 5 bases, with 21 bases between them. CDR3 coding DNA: TGTGCCAGCAGCGACCGGGGGAGGACAGGCCTAACCGGGGAGCTGTTTTTT. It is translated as CASSDRGRTGLTGELFF.

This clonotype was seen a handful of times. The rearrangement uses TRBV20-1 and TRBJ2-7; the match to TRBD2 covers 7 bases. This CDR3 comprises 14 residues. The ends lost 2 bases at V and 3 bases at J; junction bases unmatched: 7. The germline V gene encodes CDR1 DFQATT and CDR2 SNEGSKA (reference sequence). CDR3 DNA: TGCAGTGCTAGATCTCCGGGACTAAGCTACGAGCAGTACTTC. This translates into CSARSPGLSYEQYF.

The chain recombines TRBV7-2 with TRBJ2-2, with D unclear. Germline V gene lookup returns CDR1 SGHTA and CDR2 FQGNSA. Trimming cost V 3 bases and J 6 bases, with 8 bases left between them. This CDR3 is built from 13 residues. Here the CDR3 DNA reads TGTGCCAGCAGCTTCCCGTTGGCCGGGGAGCTGTTTTTT. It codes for CASSFPLAGELFF.

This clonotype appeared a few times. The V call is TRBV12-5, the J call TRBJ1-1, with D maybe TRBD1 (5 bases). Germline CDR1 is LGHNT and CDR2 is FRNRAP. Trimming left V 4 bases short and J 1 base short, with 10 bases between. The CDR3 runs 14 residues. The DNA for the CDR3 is TGTGCTAGTGGTTCCCCGGGGCAGAACACTGAAGCTTTCTTT. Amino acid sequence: CASGSPGQNTEAFF.

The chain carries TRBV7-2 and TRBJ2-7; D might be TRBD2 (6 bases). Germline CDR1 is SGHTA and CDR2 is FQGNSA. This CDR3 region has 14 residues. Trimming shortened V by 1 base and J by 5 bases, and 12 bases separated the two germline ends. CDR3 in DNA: TGTGCCAGCAGCTTAGGTTCGGGAGTCAACGAGCAGTACTTC. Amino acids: CASSLGSGVNEQYF.

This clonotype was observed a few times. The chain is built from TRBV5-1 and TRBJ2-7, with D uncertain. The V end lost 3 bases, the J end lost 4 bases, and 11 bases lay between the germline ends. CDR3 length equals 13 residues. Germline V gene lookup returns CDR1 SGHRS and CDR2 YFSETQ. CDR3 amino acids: CASSSVLGYEQYF. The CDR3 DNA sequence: TGCGCCAGCAGCTCGGTCTTGGGTTACGAGCAGTACTTC.

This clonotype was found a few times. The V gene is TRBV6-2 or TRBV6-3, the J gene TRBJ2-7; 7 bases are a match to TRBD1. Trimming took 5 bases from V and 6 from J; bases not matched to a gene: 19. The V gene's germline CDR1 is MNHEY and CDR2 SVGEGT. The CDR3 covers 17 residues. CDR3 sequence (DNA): TGTGCCAGCAGTCCCGCACGGACAGGCCAACCCCTCCGCGAGCAGTACTTC. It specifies CASSPARTGQPLREQYF.

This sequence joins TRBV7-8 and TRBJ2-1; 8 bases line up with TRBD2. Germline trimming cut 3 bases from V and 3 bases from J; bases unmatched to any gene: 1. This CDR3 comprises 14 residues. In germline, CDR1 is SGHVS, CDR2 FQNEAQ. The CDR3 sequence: CASSFGGDYNEQFF. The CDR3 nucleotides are TGTGCCAGCAGCTTCGGGGGGGACTACAATGAGCAGTTCTTC. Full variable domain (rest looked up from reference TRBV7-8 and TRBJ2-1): GAGVSQSPRYKVAKRGQDVALRCDPISGHVSLFWYQQALGQGPEFLTYFQNEAQLDKSGLPSDRFFAERPEGSVSTLKIQRTQQEDSAVYLCASSFGGDYNEQFFGPGTRLTVL.

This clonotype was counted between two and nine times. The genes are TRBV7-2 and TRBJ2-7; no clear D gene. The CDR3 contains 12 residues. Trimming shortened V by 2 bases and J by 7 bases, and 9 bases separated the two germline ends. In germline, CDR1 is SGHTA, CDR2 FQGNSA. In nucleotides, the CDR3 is TGTGCCAGCAGCTTACCGGTAGGGGAGCAGTACTTC. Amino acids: CASSLPVGEQYF.

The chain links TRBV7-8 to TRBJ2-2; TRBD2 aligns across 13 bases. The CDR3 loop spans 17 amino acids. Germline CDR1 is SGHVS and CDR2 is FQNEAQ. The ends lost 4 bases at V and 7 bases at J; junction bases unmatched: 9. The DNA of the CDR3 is TGTGCCAGCAGCTCAAGGACTAGCGGGAGCTCATTCGGGGAGCTGTTTTTT. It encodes CASSSRTSGSSFGELFF. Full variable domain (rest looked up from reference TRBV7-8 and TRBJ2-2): GAGVSQSPRYKVAKRGQDVALRCDPISGHVSLFWYQQALGQGPEFLTYFQNEAQLDKSGLPSDRFFAERPEGSVSTLKIQRTQQEDSAVYLCASSSRTSGSSFGELFFGEGSRLTVL.

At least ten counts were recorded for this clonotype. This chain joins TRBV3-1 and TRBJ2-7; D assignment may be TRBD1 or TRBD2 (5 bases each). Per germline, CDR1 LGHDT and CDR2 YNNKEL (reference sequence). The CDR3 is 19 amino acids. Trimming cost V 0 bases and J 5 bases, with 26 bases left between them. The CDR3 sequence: CASSQERKRSGPTVHEQYF. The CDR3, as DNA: TGTGCCAGCAGCCAAGAAAGAAAACGTTCGGGACCGACGGTCCACGAGCAGTACTTC.

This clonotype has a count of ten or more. The CDR3 bases are TGTGCCAGCAGCCCATACTGGGGGGGCGGTCAGCCCCAGCATTTT. Translation: CASSPYWGGGQPQHF. This chain uses TRBV28 with TRBJ1-5, with D possibly being TRBD1 (6 bases). Germline CDR1 MDHEN, CDR2 SYDVKM. The CDR3 is 15 residues long. V was pared by 6 bases and J by 6 bases, with 18 bases between.

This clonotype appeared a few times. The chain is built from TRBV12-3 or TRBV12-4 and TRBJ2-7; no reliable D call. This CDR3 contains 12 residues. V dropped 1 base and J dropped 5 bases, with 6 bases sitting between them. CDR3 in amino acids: CASSLVPHEQYF. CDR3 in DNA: TGTGCCAGCAGTTTAGTTCCCCACGAGCAGTACTTC.

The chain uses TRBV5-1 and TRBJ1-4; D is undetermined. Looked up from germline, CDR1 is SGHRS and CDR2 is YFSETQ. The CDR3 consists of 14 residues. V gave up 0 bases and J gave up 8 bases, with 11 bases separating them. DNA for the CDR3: TGCGCCAGCAGCTTGGATGGTGGCGGGGAAAAACTGTTTTTT. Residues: CASSLDGGGEKLFF.

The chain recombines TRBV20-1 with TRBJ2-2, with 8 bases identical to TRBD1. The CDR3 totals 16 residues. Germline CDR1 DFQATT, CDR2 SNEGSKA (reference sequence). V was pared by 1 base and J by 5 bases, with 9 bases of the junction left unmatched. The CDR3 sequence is CSARVPGQVGTGELFF. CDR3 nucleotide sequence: TGCAGTGCTAGAGTCCCGGGACAGGTTGGGACCGGGGAGCTGTTTTTT.

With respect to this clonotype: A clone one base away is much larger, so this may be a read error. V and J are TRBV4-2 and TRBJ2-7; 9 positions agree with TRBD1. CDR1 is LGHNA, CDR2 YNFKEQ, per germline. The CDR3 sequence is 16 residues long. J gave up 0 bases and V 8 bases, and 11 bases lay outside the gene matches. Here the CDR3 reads CASGPRGTGNSYEQYF. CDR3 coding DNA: TGTGCCAGCGGGCCGCGAGGGACAGGGAACTCCTACGAGCAGTACTTC.

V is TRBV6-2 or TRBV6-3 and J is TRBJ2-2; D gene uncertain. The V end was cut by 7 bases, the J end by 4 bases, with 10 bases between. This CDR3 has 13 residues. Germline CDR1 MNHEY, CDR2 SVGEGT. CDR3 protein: CASKGTPTGELFF. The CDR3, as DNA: TGTGCCAGCAAGGGAACCCCCACCGGGGAGCTGTTTTTT.

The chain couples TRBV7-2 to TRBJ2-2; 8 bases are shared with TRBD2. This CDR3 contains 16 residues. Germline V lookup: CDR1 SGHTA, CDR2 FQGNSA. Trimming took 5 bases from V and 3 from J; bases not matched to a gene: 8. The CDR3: CASSLPGRAYTGELFF. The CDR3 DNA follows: TGTGCCAGCAGCCTCCCCGGGAGGGCGTACACCGGGGAGCTGTTTTTT.

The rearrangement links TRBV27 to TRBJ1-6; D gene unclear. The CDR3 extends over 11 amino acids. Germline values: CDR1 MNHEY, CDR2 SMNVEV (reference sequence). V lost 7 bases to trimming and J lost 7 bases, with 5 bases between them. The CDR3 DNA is TGTGCCAGCACAGGAAATTCACCCCTCCACTTT. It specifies CASTGNSPLHF.

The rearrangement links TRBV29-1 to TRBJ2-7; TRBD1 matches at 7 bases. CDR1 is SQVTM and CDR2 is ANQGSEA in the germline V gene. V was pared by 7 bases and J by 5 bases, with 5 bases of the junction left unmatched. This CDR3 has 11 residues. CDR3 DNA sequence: TGCAGCGGCTACAGGGGTAACGAGCAGTACTTC. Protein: CSGYRGNEQYF.

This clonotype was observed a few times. CDR3 loop: CASSLGVSNEQFF. The CDR3 bases are TGTGCCAGCAGCTTAGGGGTCAGCAATGAGCAGTTCTTC. This rearrangement joins TRBV7-2 to TRBJ2-1; D is uncertain. The V end was cut by 1 base, the J end by 6 bases, with 7 bases between. The CDR3 runs 13 residues. Per germline, CDR1 SGHTA and CDR2 FQGNSA. Looking up the rest from reference TRBV7-2 and TRBJ2-1 gives the full variable domain: GAGVSQSPSNKVTEKGKDVELRCDPISGHTALYWYRQSLGQGLEFLIYFQGNSAPDKSGLPSDRFSAERTGGSVSTLTIQRTQQEDSAVYLCASSLGVSNEQFFGPGTRLTVL.

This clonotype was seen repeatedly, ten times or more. The CDR3 loop reads CASSLGRHNEQFF. CDR3 bases: TGTGCCAGCAGTTTAGGTCGGCACAATGAGCAGTTCTTC. This sequence joins TRBV12-3 or TRBV12-4 and TRBJ2-1; D gene uncertain. Trimming stripped 1 base from V and 5 bases from J, with 6 bases between. The length of the CDR3 is 13 residues.

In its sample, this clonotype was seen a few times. The CDR3: CASSLRVPYEQYF. The DNA of the CDR3 is TGTGCCAGCAGCTTAAGGGTCCCCTACGAGCAGTACTTC. The chain employs TRBV7-4 and TRBJ2-7; D is unclear. V was clipped by 2 bases and J by 2 bases, with 7 bases between them. CDR1 and CDR2 (germline): SGHVT, SQSDAQ. The CDR3 spans 13 residues. Looking up the rest from reference TRBV7-4 and TRBJ2-7 gives the full variable domain: GAGVSQSPRYKVAKRGRDVALRCDSISGHVTLYWYRQTLGQGSEVLTYSQSDAQRDKSGRPSGRFSAERPERSVSTLKIQRTEQGDSAVYLCASSLRVPYEQYFGPGTRLTVT.

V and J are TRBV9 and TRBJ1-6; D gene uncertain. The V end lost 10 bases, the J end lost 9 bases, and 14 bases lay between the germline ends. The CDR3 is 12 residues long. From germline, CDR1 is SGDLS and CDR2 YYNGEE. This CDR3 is CASSLAGSPLHF. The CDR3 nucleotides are TGTGCCTCCTCCCTTGCAGGTTCACCCCTCCACTTT.